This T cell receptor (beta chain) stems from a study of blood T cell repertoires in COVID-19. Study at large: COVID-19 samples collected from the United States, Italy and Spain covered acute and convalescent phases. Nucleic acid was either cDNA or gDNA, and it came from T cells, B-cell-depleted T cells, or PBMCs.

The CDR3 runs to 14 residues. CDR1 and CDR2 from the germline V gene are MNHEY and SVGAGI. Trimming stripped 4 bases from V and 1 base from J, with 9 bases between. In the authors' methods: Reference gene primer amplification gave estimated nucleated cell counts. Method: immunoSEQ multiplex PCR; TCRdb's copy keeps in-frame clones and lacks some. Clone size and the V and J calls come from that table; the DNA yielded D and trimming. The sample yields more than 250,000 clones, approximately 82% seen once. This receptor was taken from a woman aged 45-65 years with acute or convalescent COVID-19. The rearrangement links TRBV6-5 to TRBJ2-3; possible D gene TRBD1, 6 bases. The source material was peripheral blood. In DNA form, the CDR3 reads TGTGCCAGCAGTTTTGGGGGCGGCACAGATACGCAGTATTTT. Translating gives CASSFGGGTDTQYF.